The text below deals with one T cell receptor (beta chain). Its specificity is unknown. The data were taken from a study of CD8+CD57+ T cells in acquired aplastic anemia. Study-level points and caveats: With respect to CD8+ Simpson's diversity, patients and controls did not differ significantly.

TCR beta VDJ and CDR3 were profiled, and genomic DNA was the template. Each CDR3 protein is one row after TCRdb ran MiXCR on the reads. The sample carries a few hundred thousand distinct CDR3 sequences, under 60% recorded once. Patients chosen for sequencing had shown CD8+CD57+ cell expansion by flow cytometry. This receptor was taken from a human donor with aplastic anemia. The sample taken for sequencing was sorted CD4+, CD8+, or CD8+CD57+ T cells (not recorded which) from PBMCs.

The chain's CDR3 is CASSVAGGNTEAFF. The CDR3 nucleotides are TGTGCCAGCAGCGTAGCGGGGGGGAACACTGAAGCTTTCTTT. The chain combines TRBV9 with TRBJ1-1; D is possibly TRBD1 (5 bases). The V gene lost 0 bases and the J gene lost 1 base, with 7 bases spanning the gap. CDR3 size: 14 residues. Germline CDR1 reads SGDLS; CDR2 reads YYNGEE.